The 6 T cell receptor beta chains given below trace back to one sample, sequenced in a study of shared clonotypes between healthy human individuals (dated by TCRdb to about 2020). The receptor library was made with the immunoSEQ multiplex PCR assay. Drawn from immuneACCESS, this table holds only the in-frame rearrangements with V and J called that TCRdb kept. Clones are partly lost; checked studies trace under half to an unresolved V gene and leave the rest unexplained. The sample yields 2 million to 2.5 million clones; just under 95% were counted once. The biggest ten clones account for about 0.41% of the sample. Sequencing was performed on naive CD4+ T cells from PBMCs. The cell subset or site label, read with the paper, signifies: CD45RA+ positively selected. The receptor source for this set is a man younger than 35 in good health. Some clones in this sample may be carry-over from other donors' samples.

The J gene is TRBJ1-5, the V gene TRBV2; a possible D gene is TRBD1 (5 bases). CDR1 is SNHLY, CDR2 FYNNEI, per germline. The CDR3 totals 16 residues. V lost 5 bases, J lost 1 base, and 15 bases lay in between. For the CDR3, the DNA is TGTGCCAGCAGTTCTGACAGCCCGAGAAGCAATCAGCCCCAGCATTTT. As protein: CASSSDSPRSNQPQHF. Together with reference TRBV2 and TRBJ1-5, the CDR3 gives the full variable domain: EPEVTQTPSHQVTQMGQEVILRCVPISNHLYFYWYRQILGQKVEFLVSFYNNEISEKSEIFDDQFSVERPDGSNFTLKIRSTKLEDSAMYFCASSSDSPRSNQPQHFGDGTRLSIL.

The CDR3 sequence: CASSLAGGPNNEQFF. Here the CDR3 DNA reads TGTGCCAGCAGCTTGGCCGGCGGGCCAAACAATGAGCAGTTCTTC. This chain connects TRBV5-6 to TRBJ2-1; maybe TRBD2 (5 bases). Per the germline V gene, CDR1 is SGHDT and CDR2 is YYEEEE. V was cut by 0 bases and J by 5 bases, with 12 bases left in between. The CDR3 contains 15 residues.

The DNA of the CDR3 is TGTGCCAGTATTACTAGCGGGAGTACCGGTGAGCAGTTCTTC. Its translation: CASITSGSTGEQFF. This chain joins TRBV19 and TRBJ2-1; 11 nucleotides agree with TRBD2. Trimming removed 7 bases from V and 9 bases from J; junction bases left unmatched: 8. Germline loops: CDR1 LNHDA, CDR2 SQIVND (reference sequence). The CDR3 loop spans 14 amino acids.

CDR3 sequence reads: CASTSRPGWNQPQHF. CDR3 nucleotides: TGTGCCAGCACTTCCCGACCGGGGTGGAATCAGCCCCAGCATTTT. The chain links TRBV28 to TRBJ1-5; D is unclear. The CDR3 loop spans 15 amino acids. Germline V gives CDR1 MDHEN, CDR2 SYDVKM. The V end lost 7 bases, the J end lost 4 bases, and 17 bases lay between the germline ends.

This chain joins TRBV28 and TRBJ1-1; 7 bases match TRBD1. The CDR3 length is 17 residues. V lost 1 base to trimming and J lost 2 bases; unmatched junction nucleotides: 10. The germline V gene encodes CDR1 MDHEN and CDR2 SYDVKM. The CDR3 region has the DNA TGTGCCAGCAGTTTATTAGGGACAGCCTACTCAAACACTGAAGCTTTCTTT. It yields the protein CASSLLGTAYSNTEAFF.

This clone came up once. The rearrangement joins TRBV5-4 to TRBJ2-7; maybe TRBD2 (7 bases). Germline V gene lookup returns CDR1 SGHNT and CDR2 YYREEE (reference sequence). CDR3 length: 16 residues. The V gene lost 3 bases and the J gene lost 1 base, with 17 bases spanning the gap. The CDR3 protein is CASSSGGRERSYEQYF. The CDR3, as DNA: TGTGCCAGCAGCTCTGGGGGGCGGGAGAGATCCTACGAGCAGTACTTC.